This is a list of T cell receptor beta chains from one sample in a study of CD8 T cells in ankylosing spondylitis. TCRdb re-analysed the 5' RACE reads in MiXCR, keeping a single row per CDR3 protein. The table records some 700,000 distinct CDR3 sequences, 15% to 20% of them present only once. Material for sequencing was blood, either unsorted or a sorted T cell fraction (not recorded which). These TCRs come from a male donor with ankylosing spondylitis. The CDR3 runs from the conserved cysteine through the conserved F or W. D genes are given only for firm matches.

J,D,V,CDR3
TRBJ2-1,TRBD2,TRBV5-1,CASSLEIAGGSYNEQFF
TRBJ2-2,TRBD2,TRBV6-1,CAATGGLENTGELFF
TRBJ2-2,TRBD1,TRBV18,CASHGVGTDNTGELFF
TRBJ1-2,.,TRBV19,CASYYGYTF
TRBJ2-4,TRBD1,TRBV6-1,CASRTRTGKNIQYF
TRBJ2-2,.,TRBV20-1,CSATRRGAGTGELFF
TRBJ2-4,.,TRBV4-2,CASSQDRVSGNIQYF
TRBJ2-3,.,TRBV20-1,CSARVAGNADTQYF
TRBJ2-1,.,TRBV5-1,CASSLAERSSYNEQFF
TRBJ2-1,.,TRBV4-1,CASSQDGGVQYNEQFF
TRBJ2-7,TRBD2,TRBV5-1,CASSGLEGVQYF
TRBJ2-1,TRBD2,TRBV18,CASSTRTSGRWNEQFF
TRBJ2-3,.,TRBV12-3/TRBV12-4,CASSLVADADTQYF
TRBJ2-7,.,TRBV5-1,CASGFVEPRSYEQYF
TRBJ2-7,.,TRBV20-1,CSARDGGGMGEQYF
TRBJ2-5,TRBD1,TRBV18,CASSPPGQGLGETQYF
TRBJ2-7,.,TRBV6-1,CASSDLPEGEQYF
TRBJ1-1,.,TRBV12-3/TRBV12-4,CASSPHRRNTEAFF
TRBJ2-7,.,TRBV7-4,CASSLITGYEQYF
TRBJ1-1,.,TRBV6-1,CASSRALTPSAGETEAFF
TRBJ2-5,.,TRBV5-1,CASSLLSNQETQYF
TRBJ2-1,.,TRBV12-3/TRBV12-4,CASNGGFGRERQVQFF
TRBJ2-3,.,TRBV30,CAWSARLETDTQYF
TRBJ2-3,.,TRBV20-1,CSATTPSTTDTQYF
TRBJ1-5,.,TRBV30,CAWSVSWPNQPQHF
TRBJ1-2,TRBD1,TRBV4-3,CASSHPGQTFKGYTF
TRBJ2-5,TRBD1,TRBV11-2,CASSPGQVDLETQYF
TRBJ1-1,.,TRBV27,CASSSDPRTVNTEAFF
TRBJ1-5,TRBD1,TRBV20-1,CSAPGTGGQPQHF
TRBJ1-1,TRBD1,TRBV4-1,CASSHSRQGTGRLDTEAFF
TRBJ2-6,.,TRBV27,CASSLSHSSGANVLTF
TRBJ1-1,TRBD1,TRBV6-2/TRBV6-3,CASSRNRGLGTEAFF
TRBJ2-3,TRBD2,TRBV6-1,CASSHGTSGGLTDTQYF
TRBJ1-6,TRBD1,TRBV11-1,CASSLGGQGVTIDSPLHF
TRBJ1-2,.,TRBV7-9,CASSWSTANYGYTF
TRBJ1-5,.,TRBV3-1,CASSPGRDWGNQPQHF
TRBJ1-2,TRBD1,TRBV5-1,CASSPGQGASYGYTF
TRBJ1-2,.,TRBV28,CASSPRDARINYGYTF
TRBJ2-2,.,TRBV12-3/TRBV12-4,CASSFQYTGELFF
TRBJ2-7,TRBD1,TRBV27,CASSLSGTGIHEQYF
TRBJ2-2,TRBD1,TRBV12-3/TRBV12-4,CASSHGTGRNTGELFF
TRBJ2-3,.,TRBV5-1,CASSLGRDFTDTQYF
TRBJ2-1,TRBD2,TRBV10-3,CAIGPRLAGGAYNEQFF
TRBJ1-1,TRBD1,TRBV5-1,CASSTVRDRGGEAFF
TRBJ2-7,TRBD2,TRBV7-2,CASSLDRGGPGEQYF
TRBJ2-7,.,TRBV28,CASSVRATVEQYF
TRBJ2-5,TRBD2,TRBV10-3,CAISESTTSGYQETQYF
TRBJ2-3,.,TRBV9,CASSVGGYSSTDTQYF
TRBJ2-1,.,TRBV9,CASSHSRDPLEGSYNEQFF
TRBJ2-1,.,TRBV9,CASSPLSGPSYNEQFF
TRBJ2-1,.,TRBV4-1,CASSPGPLSNEQFF
TRBJ1-2,TRBD1,TRBV30,CAWSALGTGLYGYTF